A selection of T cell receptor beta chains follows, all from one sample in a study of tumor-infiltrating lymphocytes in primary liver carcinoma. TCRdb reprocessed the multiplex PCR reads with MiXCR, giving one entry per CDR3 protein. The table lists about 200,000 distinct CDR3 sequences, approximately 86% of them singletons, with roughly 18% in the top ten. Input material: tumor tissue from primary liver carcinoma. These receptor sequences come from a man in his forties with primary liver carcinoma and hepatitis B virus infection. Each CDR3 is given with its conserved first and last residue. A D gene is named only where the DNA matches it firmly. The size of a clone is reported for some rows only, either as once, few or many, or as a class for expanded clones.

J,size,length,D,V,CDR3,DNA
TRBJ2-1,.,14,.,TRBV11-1,CASSLRGGPNGQFF,TGTGCCAGCAGCTTGCGAGGGGGACCCAATGGGCAGTTCTTC
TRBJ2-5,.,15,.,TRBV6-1,CASSYLLGPQETQYF,TGCGCCAGCAGCTACCTCCTGGGGCCTCAAGAGACCCAGTACTTC
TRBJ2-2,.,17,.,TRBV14,CASSQGGTGGDTWELFF,TGCGCCAGCAGCCAAGGAGGTACAGGAGGAGACACCTGGGAGCTGTTTTTT
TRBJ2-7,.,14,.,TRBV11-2,CASTSNRNSYNQYF,TGTGCCAGCACCTCTAACAGGAACTCCTACAATCAGTACTTC
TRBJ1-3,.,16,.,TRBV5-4,CASSLQGGDRGNAIYF,TGTGCCAGCAGCTTACAGGGCGGGGACCGTGGAAACGCCATATATTTT
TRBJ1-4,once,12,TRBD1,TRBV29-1,CSTGQENEKLFF,TGCAGCACGGGACAGGAAAATGAAAAACTGTTTTTT
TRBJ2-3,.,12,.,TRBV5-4,CACSLDTYTQYF,TGTGCCTGCAGCTTGGACACATATACGCAGTATTTT
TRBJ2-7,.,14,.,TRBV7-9,CASSLDLDYYEQYF,TGTGCCAGCAGCTTAGATCTAGACTACTACGAGCAGTACTTC
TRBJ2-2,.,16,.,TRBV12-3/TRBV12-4,CASSLPEGINTGELFF,TGTGCTAGCAGTTTACCGGAGGGTATAAACACCGGGGAGCTGTTTTTT
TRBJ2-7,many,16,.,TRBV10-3,CAISGGRDRNSGEQYF,TGTGCCATCAGTGGTGGGAGGGACAGGAACTCTGGCGAGCAGTACTTC
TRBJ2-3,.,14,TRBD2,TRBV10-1,CASTSGRASDTHYF,TGCGCCAGCACTAGCGGGAGGGCCTCGGATACGCACTATTTT
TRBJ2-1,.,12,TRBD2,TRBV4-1,CAGSQTSDEHFF,TGCGCCGGCAGCCAAACTAGCGATGAGCACTTCTTC
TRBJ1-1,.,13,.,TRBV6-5,CASSLVSHTEAFF,TGTGCCAGCAGTCTAGTCAGTCACACTGAAGCTTTCTTT
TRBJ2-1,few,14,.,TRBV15,CATSRDGGMNEQFF,TGTGCCACCAGCAGAGACGGCGGCATGAATGAGCAGTTCTTC
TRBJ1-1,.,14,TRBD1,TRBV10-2,CANKGQHLDTEAFF,TGCGCCAACAAGGGACAGCATTTGGATACTGAAGCTTTCTTT
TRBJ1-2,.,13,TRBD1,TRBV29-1,CIIADRVGYGYTF,TGCATCATTGCGGACAGGGTGGGATATGGCTACACCTTC
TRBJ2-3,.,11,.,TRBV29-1,CSVKLTDTQYF,TGCAGCGTTAAACTCACTGATACGCAGTATTTT
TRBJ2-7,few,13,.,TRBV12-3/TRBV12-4,CASRLNRVYVQYF,TGTGCCAGCAGATTAAACAGGGTCTACGTGCAGTACTTC
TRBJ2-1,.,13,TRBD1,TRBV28,CASRGTGASEQFF,TGTGCCAGCAGGGGAACAGGGGCCTCGGAGCAGTTCTTC
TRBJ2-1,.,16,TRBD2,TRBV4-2,CANSQMTSGRDNEQFF,TGTGCTAACAGCCAGATGACTAGCGGGAGGGACAATGAGCAGTTCTTC
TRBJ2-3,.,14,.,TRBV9,CASSQGTGTDTQYF,TGTGCCAGCAGCCAGGGGACCGGCACAGATACGCAGTATTTT
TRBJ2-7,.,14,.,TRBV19,CASSAGIVPYEQYF,TGTGCCAGTAGTGCCGGGATAGTCCCCTACGAGCAGTACTTC
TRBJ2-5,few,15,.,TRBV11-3,CASSLGIWERETQYF,TGTGCCAGCAGCCTCGGGATATGGGAAAGAGAGACCCAGTACTTC
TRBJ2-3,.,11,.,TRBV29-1,CSVGGPATQYF,TGCAGTGTTGGCGGGCCCGCAACGCAGTATTTT